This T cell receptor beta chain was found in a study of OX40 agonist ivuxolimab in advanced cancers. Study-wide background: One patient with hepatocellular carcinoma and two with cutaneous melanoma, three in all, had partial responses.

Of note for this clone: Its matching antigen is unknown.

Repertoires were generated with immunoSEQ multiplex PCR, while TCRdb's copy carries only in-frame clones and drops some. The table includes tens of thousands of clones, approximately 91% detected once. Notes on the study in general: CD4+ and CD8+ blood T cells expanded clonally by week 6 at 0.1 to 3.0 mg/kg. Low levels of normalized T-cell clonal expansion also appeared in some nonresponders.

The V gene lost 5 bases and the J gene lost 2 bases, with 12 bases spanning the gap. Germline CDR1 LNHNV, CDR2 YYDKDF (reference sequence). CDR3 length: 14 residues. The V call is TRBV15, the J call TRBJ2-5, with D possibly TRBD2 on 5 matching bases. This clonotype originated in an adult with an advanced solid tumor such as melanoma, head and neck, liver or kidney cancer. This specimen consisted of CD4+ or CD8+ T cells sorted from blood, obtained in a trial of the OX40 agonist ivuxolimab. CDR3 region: CATSFGGRQETQYF. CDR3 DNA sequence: TGTGCCACCAGCTTCGGCGGGCGGCAAGAGACCCAGTACTTC.